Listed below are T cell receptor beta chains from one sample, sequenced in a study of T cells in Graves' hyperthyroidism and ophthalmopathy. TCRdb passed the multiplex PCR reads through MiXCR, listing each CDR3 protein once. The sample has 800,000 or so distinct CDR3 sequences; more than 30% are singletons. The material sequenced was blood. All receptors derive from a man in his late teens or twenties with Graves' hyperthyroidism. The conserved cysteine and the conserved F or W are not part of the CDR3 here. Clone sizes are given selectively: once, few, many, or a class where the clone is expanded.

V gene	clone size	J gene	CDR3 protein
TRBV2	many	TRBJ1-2	ASSPGPRTDGYT
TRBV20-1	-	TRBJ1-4	SAEAGTNEKLF
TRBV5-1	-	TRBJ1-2	ASSPSWDERYGYT
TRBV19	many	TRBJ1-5	ASSSGGTGGGNQPQH
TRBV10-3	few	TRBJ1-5	ASSNGAHDQPQH
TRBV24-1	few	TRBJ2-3	ATSASTDTQY
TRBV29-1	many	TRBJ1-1	SVTRGYTEAF
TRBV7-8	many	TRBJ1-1	ALRDREGTEAF
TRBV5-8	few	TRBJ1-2	ASNPERDVYGYT
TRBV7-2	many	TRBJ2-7	ASSHSDGRGEQY
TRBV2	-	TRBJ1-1	ASSEFETSGTEAF
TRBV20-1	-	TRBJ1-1	SARDTGTGLTEAF
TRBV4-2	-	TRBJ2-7	ASSQDLAATYEQY
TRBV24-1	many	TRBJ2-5	ATSEPGLAGEETQY
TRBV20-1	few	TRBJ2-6	SGTEDSGANVLT
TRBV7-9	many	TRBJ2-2	ASSSSIRATTGELF
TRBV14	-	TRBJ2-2	ASSHSGTGKVGELF